This T cell receptor (beta chain) was retrieved from a study of cytotoxic CD8 clonotypes in ibrutinib-treated CLL. Whole-study context: Complete response was seen in 2 patients and partial in approximately 24; roughly twelve progressed and roughly 14 stayed remitted after a median around 68 months.

Findings and caveats of the study: Contraction or stability on treatment was seen for public clonotypes, which were uncommon. Measured clonality at baseline was greater than in age-matched healthy donors and tracked with circulating CD8+ T-cell counts.

Comments on this clone: Its antigen is not identified.

Some clones are missing from TCRdb's copy, which holds only in-frame ones; the method was immunoSEQ multiplex PCR. The sample has around 250,000 clones, roughly 70% seen once; the top ten hold 15%. As input for TCR beta libraries, approximately 1.9 micrograms of genomic DNA came from cryopreserved PBMCs. V lost 6 bases and J lost 3, with 11 bases in between. The CDR3 has 14 amino acids. In germline, CDR1 is SGHTA, CDR2 FQGNSA. The specimen was PBMCs, collected after 24 months of ibrutinib treatment. This chain links TRBV7-2 with TRBJ1-4, with D maybe TRBD1 (5 bases). The sequence derives from a human donor with chronic lymphocytic leukemia. This chain's CDR3 is CASRPRGANEKLFF. In nucleotides, the CDR3 is TGTGCCAGCAGGCCGCGGGGGGCTAATGAAAAACTGTTTTTT.